Below, one TCR beta chain is given with its context. Antigen unknown. It was the approximately 110-subject validation cohort, separate from the roughly 700-subject first cohort, to which the donors belonged. The data were obtained in a study of cytomegalovirus exposure and HLA in healthy donors. Study background: The 100 to 150 validation repertoires matched the roughly 650 first-cohort repertoires in platform, a later analysis reported.

Study-level points and caveats: Cytomegalovirus association was assigned to around 150 TCR beta chains.

Repertoires were generated with immunoSEQ multiplex PCR, while TCRdb's copy carries only in-frame clones and drops some. The data show 250,000 to 350,000 clones, with 88% seen just once and roughly 0.96% held by the top ten. This TCR derives from a man under 40 in good health and CMV-seronegative. The sample taken for sequencing was PBMCs.

The CDR3 spells CASNKEGGADTGELFF. CDR3 sequence (DNA): TGTGCCAGCAACAAAGAAGGGGGGGCGGACACCGGGGAGCTGTTTTTT. The chain is built from TRBV5-6 and TRBJ2-2, with D possibly matching TRBD2 (7 bases). Trimming pared 6 bases from V and 3 bases from J, leaving 18 bases between. The germline CDR1 and CDR2 sequences are SGHDT and YYEEEE. CDR3 length: 16 residues.